What follows describes a single T cell receptor (beta chain). Its antigen is still unknown. Within one base of it there is no much larger clone, and no base qualities were kept. The immunoSEQ Assay, a bias-controlled multiplex PCR, was used to amplify TCRbeta CDR3 regions from genomic DNA. In the source study's methods: Nucleated cell counts per sample were estimated from amplification of reference gene primers within the assay. To quantify the absolute abundance of each unique TCRbeta CDR3 rearrangement, sequence reads were collapsed and filtered. For each sample, productive Simpson clonality was calculated as the square root of Simpson's diversity index across productive rearrangements. Here the immuneACCESS table is served through TCRdb, limited to in-frame sequences with V and J called. Missing clones are a known gap in these copies; in checked studies unresolved V genes cover under half, and the rest lacks a known reason. D and trimming come from the DNA, and the V and J calls and clone size come from that table. Recorded for this sample are roughly 250,000 clones; around 91% of them occurred a single time. The ten largest clones take up 2% to 2.5% of the sample.

These data belong to a study of blood T cell repertoires in COVID-19 (dated by TCRdb to 2018 to 2021). About the investigation overall: Samples covering the acute and convalescent phases of COVID-19 were provided by collaborators in the United States, Italy and Spain. The dataset comprised deeply sampled blood TCRbeta repertoires from subjects exposed to, actively infected with, or recovered from COVID-19. HLA class I and class II types, where available, came from metadata supplied by the sample provider rather than from assay-based typing. The material from the prospective study consisted of cDNA or gDNA derived from T cells, B-cell-depleted T cells, or PBMCs. The samples were drawn from two sources: the first 160 participants of the ongoing ImmuneRACE study, and some 1,300 subjects contributed by 6 global collaborators. A freely available public database, intended as a resource for researchers studying the immune response to SARS-CoV-2, is where the repertoires were released. A de-identified subject ID, COVID-19 status, age in years and sex were almost always included in the sample metadata. Results the study describes overall, beyond this receptor: How much clinical and demographic metadata was included differed by source and by participant, and the metadata was provided uncurated.

V and J lose 2 bases and 4 bases, and a span of 8 bases separates them. The cysteine opens and the phenylalanine closes a CDR3 of 14 amino acids. The CDR3 DNA has 42 bases and is translated from base 1. Looking up the germline V gene (reference sequence) yields CDR1 SEHNR and CDR2 FQNEAQ. Participants in the prospective study were aged roughly 18 to 100 years, lived in 24 United States geographic areas, and enrolled through a virtual design. Cohort assignment in the prospective study relied on participant-reported clinical history from a screening survey and a study questionnaire. Recovered participants in ImmuneRACE Cohort 3 were defined by two consecutive negative NP/OP PCR tests, clearance by a healthcare professional, or resolution of symptoms. Mobile phlebotomists in the prospective study collected whole blood, serum and a nasopharyngeal or oropharyngeal swab from every participant. Additional blood draws and questionnaires over an approximately two-month period could optionally be provided by prospective study participants. Prospective study blood samples were shipped either frozen or at room temperature before DNA extraction.

The chain is assembled from TRBV7-9 and TRBJ2-2; TRBD2 is a weak D gene call, 5 bases matching. This receptor was taken from a woman between 18 and 29 years old who had recovered from COVID-19. The sample was PBMCs or T cells enriched from blood (not recorded which). DNA sequence: TGTGCCAGCAGCTTACCGGGAAGCACCGGGGAGCTGTTTTTT. Its protein product is CASSLPGSTGELFF. The entire variable domain, with the stretches around the CDR3 drawn from the reference TRBV7-9 and TRBJ2-2 proteins, is DTGVSQNPRHKITKRGQNVTFRCDPISEHNRLYWYRQTLGQGPEFLTYFQNEAQLEKSRLLSDRFSAERPKGSFSTLEIQRTEQGDSAMYLCASSLPGSTGELFFGEGSRLTVL.